Each of the 26 T cell receptor beta chains below was sequenced from the same sample in a study of siplizumab effects on memory and regulatory T cells. Libraries were prepared by immunoSEQ multiplex PCR; TCRdb keeps only in-frame clonotypes and omits some of them. The sample yields roughly 92,000 clones, about 94% seen once. Sequencing used non-Treg CD4+ T cells sorted from blood. The receptor source for this set is a human donor in good health.

The CDR3 DNA sequence: TGTGCCAGCAGCCAAGATGCGACTAGCGGACGCACAGATACGCAGTATTTT. This translates into CASSQDATSGRTDTQYF. The chain combines TRBV4-2 with TRBJ2-3, with 9 bases aligning to TRBD2. J lost 1 base, V lost 0 bases, and 5 bases had no gene match. Per germline, CDR1 LGHNA and CDR2 YNFKEQ. This CDR3 has 17 residues.

The chain couples TRBV6-4 to TRBJ2-1; 7 nucleotides align to TRBD2. Germline V CDR1 and CDR2: MRHNA, SNTAGT. CDR3 size: 13 residues. The ends lost 5 bases at V and 9 bases at J; junction bases unmatched: 7. The CDR3 DNA reads TGTGCCAGCAGTCATTCGGGGGAGGGTGAGCAGTTCTTC. This translates into CASSHSGEGEQFF.

This sequence joins TRBV30 and TRBJ1-6, with D unclear. The ends were cut back, 6 bases at V and 0 bases at J, with 9 bases in the middle. This CDR3 comprises 14 residues. Looked up from germline, CDR1 is GTSNPN and CDR2 is SVGIG (reference sequence). Written as DNA, the CDR3 is TGTGCCTGCAGCAGGAGCTCCTATAATTCACCCCTCCACTTT. As protein: CACSRSSYNSPLHF.

The gene calls are TRBV25-1 and TRBJ1-3; D is undetermined. The length of the CDR3 is 14 residues. Germline V gives CDR1 MGHDK, CDR2 SYGVNS. The V and J ends lost 6 bases and 3 bases respectively, with 12 bases between them. CDR3: CASRDNLGGNTIYF. In DNA form, the CDR3 reads TGTGCCAGCAGAGACAATCTGGGTGGAAACACCATATATTTT.

The chain joins TRBV6-5 to TRBJ1-2, with D unclear. V was trimmed by 6 bases and J by 7 bases, leaving 9 bases between them. The germline V gene has CDR1 MNHEY and CDR2 SVGAGI. CDR3 length: 11 residues. Written as DNA, the CDR3 is TGTGCCAGCAGCATACTGGGTGGCTACACCTTC. Translating it yields CASSILGGYTF.

V gene TRBV7-9 combines with J gene TRBJ2-3; no clear D gene. This CDR3 comprises 16 residues. Per the germline V gene, CDR1 is SEHNR and CDR2 is FQNEAQ (reference sequence). V was cut by 2 bases and J by 0 bases, with 12 bases left in between. CDR3 sequence (DNA): TGTGCCAGCAGCTTATTTGTCCGGGCGAGCACAGATACGCAGTATTTT. This gives the protein CASSLFVRASTDTQYF.

V gene TRBV18 combines with J gene TRBJ2-7; D remains unclear. The CDR3 loop spans 15 amino acids. V was clipped by 1 base and J by 3 bases, with 13 bases between them. Germline-derived CDR1 and CDR2 are KGHSH and LQKENI. CDR3 sequence reads: CASSPRMTDLYEQYF. The CDR3 DNA reads TGTGCCAGCTCACCACGGATGACCGACCTCTACGAGCAGTACTTC.

The chain uses TRBV18 and TRBJ2-7, with 10 bases lining up with TRBD1. V was pared by 4 bases and J by 5 bases, with 5 bases of the junction left unmatched. This CDR3 is 14 amino acids long. Germline V gives CDR1 KGHSH, CDR2 LQKENI. Here the CDR3 reads CASSRDRGNDEQYF. DNA for the CDR3: TGTGCCAGCTCACGGGACAGGGGAAACGACGAGCAGTACTTC.

The chain is built from TRBV2 and TRBJ2-7; D unresolved. The CDR3 consists of 12 residues. V lost 2 bases and J lost 5, with 7 bases in between. Germline CDR1 SNHLY, CDR2 FYNNEI. The CDR3 DNA sequence: TGTGCCAGCAGTGAAACGTCCCACGAGCAGTACTTC. Protein product: CASSETSHEQYF. Based on the CDR3 plus reference TRBV2 and TRBJ2-7, the full variable domain is EPEVTQTPSHQVTQMGQEVILRCVPISNHLYFYWYRQILGQKVEFLVSFYNNEISEKSEIFDDQFSVERPDGSNFTLKIRSTKLEDSAMYFCASSETSHEQYFGPGTRLTVT.

The chain links TRBV19 to TRBJ2-3; no clear D gene. This CDR3 has 13 amino acids. V gave up 7 bases and J gave up 4 bases, with 12 bases separating them. Germline V gene lookup returns CDR1 LNHDA and CDR2 SQIVND (reference sequence). The CDR3 reads CASTNLASDTQYF. The CDR3, as DNA: TGTGCCAGTACCAATCTGGCCTCAGATACGCAGTATTTT. The full variable domain, its missing parts supplied by reference TRBV19 and TRBJ2-3, is DGGITQSPKYLFRKEGQNVTLSCEQNLNHDAMYWYRQDPGQGLRLIYYSQIVNDFQKGDIAEGYSVSREKKESFPLTVTSAQKNPTAFYLCASTNLASDTQYFGPGTRLTVL.

The V and J genes are TRBV2 and TRBJ1-2; a possible D gene is TRBD1 (6 bases). The V and J ends lost 4 bases and 8 bases respectively, with 17 bases between them. The germline V gene encodes CDR1 SNHLY and CDR2 FYNNEI. The CDR3 covers 14 residues. The CDR3 protein is CASSAGASSIGYTF. DNA for the CDR3: TGTGCCAGCAGTGCAGGGGCGAGTTCCATAGGCTACACCTTC.

The V call is TRBV7-8, the J call TRBJ2-7; 12 bases map to TRBD2. There are 15 residues in the CDR3. Trimming removed 5 bases from V and 3 bases from J; junction bases left unmatched: 5. Germline V gene data show CDR1 as SGHVS and CDR2 as FQNEAQ. CDR3 region: CASSPGLAGIYEQYF. The CDR3 coding sequence is TGTGCCAGCAGCCCCGGACTAGCGGGGATCTACGAGCAGTACTTC.

The rearrangement links TRBV6-1 to TRBJ2-3; 13 bases are a match to TRBD2. CDR1 is MNHNS, CDR2 SASEGT, per germline. The CDR3 length is 17 residues. The trim removed 4 bases at V and 14 bases at J, leaving 18 bases unmatched. The CDR3 loop reads CASSALTSGGATGILYF. DNA for the CDR3: TGTGCCAGCAGTGCCCTAACTAGCGGGGGGGCCACGGGTATTCTGTATTTT.

This rearrangement joins TRBV4-1 to TRBJ1-4, with 8 bases identical to TRBD1. Germline-derived CDR1 and CDR2 are MGHRA and YSYEKL. The CDR3 totals 15 residues. J was trimmed by 7 bases and V by 0 bases; bases with no gene match: 4. CDR3 DNA: TGCGCCAGCAGCCAAGAGCGACAGGGGCCTGAAAAACTGTTTTTT. Its translation is CASSQERQGPEKLFF.

As for this clone: Other DNA sequences in this sample translate to the same CDR3. J is TRBJ1-1 and V is TRBV19, with TRBD1 matching over 7 bases. CDR1 is LNHDA and CDR2 is SQIVND in the germline V gene (reference sequence). The CDR3 contains 15 residues. V lost 0 bases and J lost 3; bases outside the gene matches: 4. CDR3 residues: CASSIDRGRDTEAFF. The CDR3 DNA reads as TGTGCCAGTAGTATAGACAGGGGGAGGGACACTGAAGCTTTCTTT.

The chain combines TRBV5-1 with TRBJ2-2; 7 bases match TRBD1. Germline V gives CDR1 SGHRS, CDR2 YFSETQ. Trimming took 0 bases from V and 0 from J; bases not matched to a gene: 5. The CDR3 totals 17 residues. CDR3 protein: CASSLARDSANTGELFF. In DNA form, the CDR3 reads TGCGCCAGCAGCTTGGCCCGGGACAGCGCGAACACCGGGGAGCTGTTTTTT.

J is TRBJ1-3 and V is TRBV25-1, with D uncertain. The V end was cut by 2 bases, the J end by 2 bases, with 7 bases between. The CDR3 consists of 14 residues. Germline V gene data show CDR1 as MGHDK and CDR2 as SYGVNS. The CDR3 loop reads CASSEVGTGNTIYF. The CDR3, as DNA: TGTGCCAGCAGTGAAGTAGGGACTGGAAACACCATATATTTT.

This chain joins TRBV19 and TRBJ1-1, with D unclear. This CDR3 comprises 15 residues. Germline V gene sequence: CDR1 LNHDA, CDR2 SQIVND (reference sequence). V was trimmed by 4 bases and J by 3 bases, leaving 15 bases between them. CDR3: CASSTIRHQYTEAFF. The CDR3 nucleotides are TGTGCCAGTAGTACGATACGACACCAATACACTGAAGCTTTCTTT.

The CDR3 nucleotides are TGTGCCAGTAGGAACACAGCACGCTCTAACTATGGCTACACCTTC. It encodes CASRNTARSNYGYTF. J is TRBJ1-2 and V is TRBV19; D is uncertain. The CDR3 length is 15 residues. Germline CDR1 LNHDA, CDR2 SQIVND (reference sequence). The V and J ends lost 6 bases and 0 bases respectively, with 14 bases between them.

The CDR3: CASGLVLGGRAPEQFF. CDR3 bases: TGTGCTAGTGGTTTGGTACTAGGTGGGAGGGCCCCCGAGCAGTTCTTC. The chain joins TRBV12-5 to TRBJ2-1; TRBD2 aligns across 7 bases. There are 16 residues in the CDR3. The ends lost 0 bases at V and 10 bases at J; junction bases unmatched: 12. Germline CDR1 and CDR2: LGHNT and FRNRAP.

The chain uses TRBV4-2 and TRBJ1-1, with D unresolved. Trimming took 3 bases from V and 1 from J, leaving 6 bases between them. Germline loops: CDR1 LGHNA, CDR2 YNFKEQ. The CDR3 length is 13 residues. CDR3 sequence: CASSQWANTEAFF. The DNA for the CDR3 is TGTGCCAGCAGCCAGTGGGCGAACACTGAAGCTTTCTTT.

The V and J genes are TRBV9 and TRBJ1-1; D is possibly TRBD1 (5 bases). Germline CDR1 reads SGDLS; CDR2 reads YYNGEE. With 4 bases removed from V and 6 bases from J, the gap between germline ends came to 13 bases. CDR3 length equals 13 residues. CDR3 in DNA: TGTGCCAGCAGCCCCGGGGGGAATCCTGAAGCTTTCTTT. This translates into CASSPGGNPEAFF. The whole variable domain, filled in from reference TRBV9 and TRBJ1-1, reads DSGVTQTPKHLITATGQRVTLRCSPRSGDLSVYWYQQSLDQGLQFLIQYYNGEERAKGNILERFSAQQFPDLHSELNLSSLELGDSALYFCASSPGGNPEAFFGQGTRLTVV.

V gene TRBV4-3 combines with J gene TRBJ2-5; 10 bases agree with TRBD1. V shed 2 bases and J 5 bases; nucleotides not matched to a gene: 5. This CDR3 spans 15 amino acids. Germline V gene data show CDR1 as LGHNA and CDR2 as YSLEER. The CDR3 loop is CASSQRTGGAETQYF. CDR3 bases: TGCGCCAGCAGCCAACGGACAGGGGGGGCGGAGACCCAGTACTTC.

The rearrangement uses TRBV7-9 and TRBJ2-5, with TRBD2 identical over 10 bases. The V gene end was trimmed by 5 bases and the J gene end by 1 base; junction bases not matched to a gene: 4. The germline V gene encodes CDR1 SEHNR and CDR2 FQNEAQ (reference sequence). The CDR3 totals 15 residues. CDR3 amino acids: CASSRSSGSQETQYF. CDR3 coding DNA: TGTGCCAGCAGCCGGTCTAGCGGGAGCCAAGAGACCCAGTACTTC.

This clone was seen a single time. The rearrangement links TRBV30 to TRBJ2-4, with D maybe TRBD2 (5 bases). Germline CDR1 and CDR2: GTSNPN and SVGIG (reference sequence). Trimming took off 1 base at V and 3 bases at J, with 13 bases between the two ends. The CDR3 totals 15 residues. CDR3 protein: CAWSARAGGKNIQYF. The DNA for the CDR3 is TGTGCCTGGAGTGCGCGGGCCGGCGGCAAAAACATTCAGTACTTC.

The chain combines TRBV30 with TRBJ1-4; a possible D gene is TRBD1 (5 bases). The germline CDR1 and CDR2 sequences are GTSNPN and SVGIG (reference sequence). The CDR3 loop spans 15 amino acids. V was shortened by 7 bases and J by 7 bases, with 22 bases between the two germline ends. This CDR3 reads CASAGARTQVEKLFF. In DNA, the CDR3 is TGTGCCTCGGCCGGGGCCCGCACCCAAGTTGAAAAACTGTTTTTT.